This T cell receptor (beta chain) originates from a study of CD8+ T cells in alopecia areata. The treatment denotes: oral pan-JAK inhibitor, 5-10 mg twice daily. cDNA serving as the sequencing template came from extracted, reverse transcribed RNA. Here immunoSEQ multiplex PCR was the method, and the copy in TCRdb shows in-frame clones only, minus some. The sample consists of about 200,000 clones, 58% of them appearing once. The origin of this receptor is a human donor with alopecia areata. Specimen: CD4+ T cells sorted from blood, collected at week 24, from a patient treated with tofacitinib.

For the CDR3, the DNA is TGTGCCAGCAGCTTTGGGGGGGCGGAAGCAGATACGCAGTATTTT. Residues: CASSFGGAEADTQYF. The chain carries TRBV7-2 and TRBJ2-3; D is perhaps TRBD2 (7 bases). The CDR3 sequence is 15 residues long. Germline CDR1 is SGHTA and CDR2 is FQGNSA. V was cut by 3 bases and J by 4 bases, with 14 bases left in between.